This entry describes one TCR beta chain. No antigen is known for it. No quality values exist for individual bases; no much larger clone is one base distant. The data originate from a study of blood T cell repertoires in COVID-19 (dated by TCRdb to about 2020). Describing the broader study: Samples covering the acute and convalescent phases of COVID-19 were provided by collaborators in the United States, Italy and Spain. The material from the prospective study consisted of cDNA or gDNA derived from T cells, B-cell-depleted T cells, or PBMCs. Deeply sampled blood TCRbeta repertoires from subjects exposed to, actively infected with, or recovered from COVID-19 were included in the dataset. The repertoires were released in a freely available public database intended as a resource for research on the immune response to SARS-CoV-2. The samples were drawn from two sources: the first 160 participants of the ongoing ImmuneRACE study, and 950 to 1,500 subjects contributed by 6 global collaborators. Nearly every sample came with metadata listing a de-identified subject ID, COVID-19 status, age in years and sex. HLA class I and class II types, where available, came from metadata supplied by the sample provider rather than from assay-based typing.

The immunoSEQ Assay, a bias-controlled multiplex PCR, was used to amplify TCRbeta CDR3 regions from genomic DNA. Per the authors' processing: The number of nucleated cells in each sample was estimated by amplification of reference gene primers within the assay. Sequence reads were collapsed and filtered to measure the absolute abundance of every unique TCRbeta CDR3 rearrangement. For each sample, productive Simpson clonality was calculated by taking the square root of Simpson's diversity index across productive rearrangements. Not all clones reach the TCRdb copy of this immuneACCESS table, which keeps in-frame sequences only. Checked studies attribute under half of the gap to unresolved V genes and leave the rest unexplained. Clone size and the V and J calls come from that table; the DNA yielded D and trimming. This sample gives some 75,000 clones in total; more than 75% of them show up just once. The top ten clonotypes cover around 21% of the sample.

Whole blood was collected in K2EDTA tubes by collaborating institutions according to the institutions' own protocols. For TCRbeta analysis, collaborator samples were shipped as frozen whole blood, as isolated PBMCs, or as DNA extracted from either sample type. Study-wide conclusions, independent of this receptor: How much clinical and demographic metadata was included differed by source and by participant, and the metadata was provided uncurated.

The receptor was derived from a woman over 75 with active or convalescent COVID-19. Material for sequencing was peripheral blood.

Here the CDR3 is given as CASAKDKDREAFF. The nucleotide sequence is given as TGCGCCAGCGCCAAGGACAAGGACAGAGAAGCTTTCTTT. The chain couples TRBV23-1 to TRBJ1-1; the D gene is possibly TRBD1, with 6 bases matching. TRBV23-1 is reported as an ORF; its role is uncertain. V lost 8 bases and J lost 8 bases; the stretch between them is 18 bases long. The CDR3 covers 13 residues, taking in both the cysteine and the phenylalanine. The CDR3 DNA has 39 bases and is translated from base 1.